These T cell receptor beta chains were read from a single sample in a study of OX40 agonist ivuxolimab in advanced cancers. Profiled with immunoSEQ multiplex PCR; TCRdb holds only in-frame clones, not every one. In the table there are over 25,000 clones, around nine tenths of which are singletons. The sample in question was CD4+ or CD8+ T cells sorted from blood, obtained in a trial of the OX40 agonist ivuxolimab. These receptors all stem from an adult with an advanced solid tumor such as melanoma, head and neck, liver or kidney cancer. Each CDR3 is given with its conserved first and last residue. D genes are given only for firm matches. Clone size, where shown, is once, few, many, or a class for clones that have expanded.

clone_size d_call j_call v_call cdr3_aa cdr3_nt
NA NA TRBJ2-7 TRBV7-3 CASSPVGGAYEQYF TGTGCCAGCAGCCCCGTAGGGGGGGCCTACGAGCAGTACTTC
NA TRBD1 TRBJ1-1 TRBV7-8 CASSLTRGQNRNTEAFF TGTGCCAGCAGCCTAACCAGGGGACAGAATAGGAACACTGAAGCTTTCTTT
NA NA TRBJ2-7 TRBV9 CASSVAGELYEQYF TGTGCCAGCAGCGTAGCGGGGGAGCTCTACGAGCAGTACTTC
NA NA TRBJ2-1 TRBV30 CAWRKESFSYNEQFF TGTGCCTGGAGAAAAGAGTCTTTCTCCTACAATGAGCAGTTCTTC
NA NA TRBJ2-2 TRBV29-1 CSAVGSGGGRTTGELFF TGCAGCGCCGTTGGGAGTGGGGGGGGGCGCACCACCGGGGAGCTGTTTTTT
once NA TRBJ1-2 TRBV28 CASSLLTASNYGYTF TGTGCCAGCAGTTTACTCACAGCCTCGAACTATGGCTACACCTTC
NA NA TRBJ2-2 TRBV6-5 CASSYQSARTGELFF TGTGCCAGCAGTTACCAGAGCGCCCGCACCGGGGAGCTGTTTTTT
NA NA TRBJ2-7 TRBV5-6 CASSSDMAYEQYF TGTGCCAGCAGTTCGGACATGGCCTACGAGCAGTACTTC
NA NA TRBJ2-1 TRBV14 CASSQEWGKYNEQFF TGTGCCAGCAGCCAAGAGTGGGGCAAGTACAATGAGCAGTTCTTC
NA NA TRBJ1-5 TRBV28 CASSFHSGVRPQHF TGTGCCAGCAGTTTCCACAGTGGGGTCAGGCCCCAGCATTTT
NA NA TRBJ2-3 TRBV19 CASSYRNYGLDTQYF TGTGCCAGTAGTTACAGGAATTACGGGCTAGATACGCAGTATTTT
once TRBD1 TRBJ1-1 TRBV28 CASSQTGGLNTEAFF TGTGCCAGCAGTCAAACAGGGGGATTGAACACTGAAGCTTTCTTT
once TRBD1 TRBJ2-7 TRBV28 CASSFYATAGGADYEQYF TGTGCCAGCAGTTTCTACGCAACCGCAGGGGGAGCTGACTACGAGCAGTACTTC
NA TRBD1 TRBJ2-5 TRBV29-1 CSDRQGWETQYF TGCAGCGACCGACAGGGCTGGGAGACCCAGTACTTC
NA NA TRBJ1-4 TRBV14 CASSQEMQGQEKLFF TGTGCCAGCAGCCAAGAAATGCAGGGACAAGAAAAACTGTTTTTT
NA NA TRBJ2-5 TRBV4-1 CASSQTTAYQETQYF TGCGCCAGCAGCCAAACGACGGCGTACCAAGAGACCCAGTACTTC
NA TRBD1 TRBJ2-5 TRBV19 CASSTDRGQETQYF TGTGCCAGTAGTACCGACAGGGGCCAAGAGACCCAGTACTTC
NA TRBD1 TRBJ1-1 TRBV29-1 CSVNSGTVVEAFF TGCAGCGTAAACTCCGGGACAGTTGTAGAAGCTTTCTTT
NA NA TRBJ1-5 TRBV19 CASSLSRGQPQHF TGTGCCAGTAGTCTGTCTAGGGGACAGCCCCAGCATTTT
NA NA TRBJ2-7 TRBV6-5 CASSYSLGLEQYF TGTGCCAGCAGTTACTCCCTTGGGTTGGAGCAGTACTTC